The 30 T cell receptor beta chains below come from one sample, sequenced in a study of cytomegalovirus exposure and HLA in healthy donors (dated by TCRdb to 2017 to 2019). The method behind the library was the immunoSEQ multiplex PCR assay. In TCRdb, the immuneACCESS table is reduced to in-frame sequences with V and J assigned. These tables do not hold every clone; where another copy was compared, an unresolved V gene accounts for under half, and the others remain unexplained. A total of about 200,000 clones appear in this sample, almost 90% of them only once. The ten largest account for over 2.5% of the sample. The sample consisted of PBMCs. The receptors originated from a woman in her late teens or twenties in good health and CMV-seronegative.

The chain recombines TRBV6-1 with TRBJ2-1, with 7 bases fitting TRBD2. This CDR3 has 14 amino acids. Germline-derived CDR1 and CDR2 are MNHNS and SASEGT. V was clipped by 5 bases and J by 1 base; unmatched bases: 2. The chain's CDR3 is CASSLGRSYNEQFF. The CDR3 nucleotides are TGTGCCAGCAGTCTCGGGAGGTCCTACAATGAGCAGTTCTTC.

The V call is TRBV5-5, the J call TRBJ2-7; 12 positions agree with TRBD1. The CDR3 has 17 amino acids. Germline values: CDR1 SGHKS, CDR2 YYEKEE (reference sequence). With V trimmed by 3 bases and J by 6 bases, 13 bases remained unmatched. This CDR3 reads CASSSEYPRDRGPEQYF. CDR3 nucleotides: TGTGCCAGCAGCTCGGAATACCCTAGGGACAGGGGGCCCGAGCAGTACTTC.

The rearrangement links TRBV2 to TRBJ2-1, with 13 positions matching TRBD2. Germline loops: CDR1 SNHLY, CDR2 FYNNEI. J gave up 7 bases and V 3 bases, and 9 bases lay outside the gene matches. The CDR3 totals 17 residues. The CDR3 loop reads CASSELPPGLAGNEQFF. The DNA for the CDR3 is TGTGCCAGCAGTGAGTTACCTCCGGGACTAGCGGGGAATGAGCAGTTCTTC.

V is TRBV28 and J is TRBJ2-5; perhaps TRBD2 as D (5 bases). The CDR3 extends over 13 amino acids. The germline gives CDR1 MDHEN, CDR2 SYDVKM. The V gene lost 6 bases and the J gene lost 5 bases, with 13 bases spanning the gap. CDR3: CASSLGVLETQYF. Written as DNA, the CDR3 is TGTGCCAGCAGCTTGGGAGTATTGGAGACCCAGTACTTC.

The chain has TRBV7-9 and TRBJ2-7; 11 bases agree with TRBD2. This CDR3 contains 15 residues. V lost 1 base to trimming and J lost 6 bases; unmatched junction nucleotides: 5. CDR1 and CDR2 (germline): SEHNR, FQNEAQ (reference sequence). The DNA for the CDR3 is TGTGCCAGCAGCTTAGTCGGGACTAGCGGACTCGAGCAGTACTTC. It encodes CASSLVGTSGLEQYF.

The J gene is TRBJ2-5, the V gene TRBV5-6; 7 nucleotides agree with TRBD2. CDR3 length: 13 residues. With 7 bases clipped from V and 2 bases from J, the junction kept 5 bases outside the gene matches. CDR1 SGHDT and CDR2 YYEEEE come from the germline V gene. CDR3 DNA sequence: TGTGCCAGCGGAGAGGGACTACAAGAGACCCAGTACTTC. It yields the protein CASGEGLQETQYF. The whole variable domain, filled in from reference TRBV5-6 and TRBJ2-5, reads DAGVTQSPTHLIKTRGQQVTLRCSPKSGHDTVSWYQQALGQGPQFIFQYYEEEERQRGNFPDRFSGHQFPNYSSELNVNALLLGDSALYLCASGEGLQETQYFGPGTRLLVL.

The rearrangement uses TRBV15 and TRBJ1-1; D unresolved. The CDR3 is 13 residues long. Deletions cut 2 bases from V and 6 bases from J, with 10 bases between. Germline V gene sequence: CDR1 LNHNV, CDR2 YYDKDF (reference sequence). CDR3 residues: CATSRTSGAEAFF. CDR3 in DNA: TGTGCCACCAGCAGAACCTCCGGGGCTGAAGCTTTCTTT.

The chain is built from TRBV29-1 and TRBJ1-1; TRBD1 agrees at 10 bases. The CDR3 loop spans 16 amino acids. Germline V lookup: CDR1 SQVTM, CDR2 ANQGSEA. The trim removed 4 bases at V and 3 bases at J, leaving 11 bases unmatched. CDR3 coding DNA: TGCAGCGTTGTCTTTCCGGACAGGGGGTTTGACACTGAAGCTTTCTTT. Its translation is CSVVFPDRGFDTEAFF. Complete variable domain (other parts from reference TRBV29-1 and TRBJ1-1): SAVISQKPSRDICQRGTSLTIQCQVDSQVTMMFWYRQQPGQSLTLIATANQGSEATYESGFVIDKFPISRPNLTFSTLTVSNMSPEDSSIYLCSVVFPDRGFDTEAFFGQGTRLTVV.

The V call is TRBV5-1, the J call TRBJ2-7; the D is unclear. The V end lost 4 bases, the J end lost 0 bases, and 17 bases lay between the germline ends. Germline CDR1 and CDR2: SGHRS and YFSETQ. The CDR3 length is 16 residues. DNA of the CDR3: TGCGCCAGCAGCCCCCCTAATGGGCCAGACTCCTACGAGCAGTACTTC. It translates to CASSPPNGPDSYEQYF.

The J gene is TRBJ2-1, the V gene TRBV29-1, with TRBD2 as a possible D gene (7 bases). Trimming removed 5 bases from V and 8 bases from J, with 22 bases in between. CDR1 SQVTM and CDR2 ANQGSEA come from the germline V gene. The CDR3 is made up of 15 amino acids. This CDR3 is CSVSNTGRGSDEQFF. The DNA of the CDR3 is TGCAGCGTTTCAAATACAGGGAGGGGGAGTGATGAGCAGTTCTTC.

The chain uses TRBV9 and TRBJ2-7; 12 bases agree with TRBD2. V lost 0 bases to trimming and J lost 4 bases; unmatched junction nucleotides: 8. This CDR3 is built from 17 residues. Germline V gene lookup returns CDR1 SGDLS and CDR2 YYNGEE. The CDR3 sequence is CASSVDALAGGPYEQYF. The CDR3 DNA follows: TGTGCCAGCAGCGTAGATGCTCTAGCGGGAGGGCCGTACGAGCAGTACTTC.

This clone was detected only once. The rearrangement links TRBV18 to TRBJ2-1; TRBD1 matches 7 bases. CDR1 is KGHSH and CDR2 is LQKENI in the germline V gene. CDR3 length: 13 amino acids. V was clipped by 3 bases and J by 6 bases; unmatched bases: 2. CDR3 region: CASSPTGFNEQFF. The CDR3 DNA sequence: TGTGCCAGCTCACCGACAGGGTTCAATGAGCAGTTCTTC.

This rearrangement joins TRBV18 to TRBJ2-2, with D uncertain. Germline CDR1 is KGHSH and CDR2 is LQKENI. The V end was cut by 4 bases, the J end by 5 bases, with 17 bases between. The CDR3 consists of 16 residues. The CDR3 loop is CASSRTVSQATGELFF. CDR3 DNA sequence: TGTGCCAGCTCACGCACCGTGAGCCAGGCAACCGGGGAGCTGTTTTTT.

The genes are TRBV4-2 and TRBJ1-3, with TRBD1 as a possible D gene (5 bases). Per germline, CDR1 LGHNA and CDR2 YNFKEQ. The CDR3 covers 15 residues. The ends were cut back, 0 bases at V and 8 bases at J, with 14 bases in the middle. CDR3 amino acids: CASSQDPAGSYTIYF. CDR3 in DNA: TGTGCCAGCAGCCAAGATCCGGCAGGGTCATACACCATATATTTT.

This clone was recorded once. The DNA of the CDR3 is TGTGCCAGCAGCCCCGGACTAGCGGACACCGGGGAGCTGTTTTTT. Translating gives CASSPGLADTGELFF. The chain is built from TRBV7-9 and TRBJ2-2; 10 nucleotides agree with TRBD2. Trimming cost V 5 bases and J 3 bases; bases outside gene matches: 3. Germline-derived CDR1 and CDR2 are SEHNR and FQNEAQ (reference sequence). The CDR3 sequence is 15 residues long. The entire variable domain, with the rest obtained from reference TRBV7-9 and TRBJ2-2, is as follows: DTGVSQNPRHKITKRGQNVTFRCDPISEHNRLYWYRQTLGQGPEFLTYFQNEAQLEKSRLLSDRFSAERPKGSFSTLEIQRTEQGDSAMYLCASSPGLADTGELFFGEGSRLTVL.

The chain uses TRBV29-1 and TRBJ2-5; D uncertain. CDR1 and CDR2 (germline): SQVTM, ANQGSEA. Trimming took 5 bases from V and 5 from J, leaving 12 bases between them. The CDR3 length is 12 residues. This chain's CDR3 is CSVNERIETQYF. CDR3 bases: TGCAGCGTTAATGAGAGGATTGAGACCCAGTACTTC.

The chain couples TRBV5-4 to TRBJ2-3; TRBD2 aligns across 9 bases. The V gene end was trimmed by 4 bases and the J gene end by 1 base; junction bases not matched to a gene: 7. The CDR3 covers 16 residues. Germline CDR1 and CDR2: SGHNT and YYREEE (reference sequence). In DNA form, the CDR3 reads TGTGCCAGCAGCCGAGTAGCGGGAGTTGGCACAGATACGCAGTATTTT. Its translation: CASSRVAGVGTDTQYF.

The chain couples TRBV18 to TRBJ1-2; D call uncertain. The CDR3 consists of 14 residues. The V gene's germline CDR1 is KGHSH and CDR2 LQKENI. V lost 5 bases and J lost 5, with 15 bases in between. The CDR3 DNA reads TGTGCCAGCTCAATTACAGTCTCCAATTATGGCTACACCTTC. It encodes CASSITVSNYGYTF.

J is TRBJ2-7 and V is TRBV27; 11 nucleotides align to TRBD2. Germline V gives CDR1 MNHEY, CDR2 SMNVEV (reference sequence). The ends lost 7 bases at V and 4 bases at J; junction bases unmatched: 6. The CDR3 consists of 14 residues. The CDR3 DNA sequence: TGTGCCAGCACTGCGGTAGCGGGAGGGTACGAGCAGTACTTC. Translated, it gives CASTAVAGGYEQYF.

The rearrangement links TRBV29-1 to TRBJ1-1; the match to TRBD1 covers 10 bases. The J segment lost 3 bases and the V segment lost 1 base, leaving 8 bases of the junction unmatched. CDR1 and CDR2 from the germline V gene are SQVTM and ANQGSEA. This CDR3 is 16 amino acids long. CDR3 sequence reads: CSVEGRQGAVDTEAFF. The CDR3 nucleotides are TGCAGCGTTGAAGGGCGACAGGGGGCGGTGGACACTGAAGCTTTCTTT. The full variable domain, in which reference TRBV29-1 and TRBJ1-1 provide the parts outside the CDR3, is SAVISQKPSRDICQRGTSLTIQCQVDSQVTMMFWYRQQPGQSLTLIATANQGSEATYESGFVIDKFPISRPNLTFSTLTVSNMSPEDSSIYLCSVEGRQGAVDTEAFFGQGTRLTVV.

A few counts support this clone. The V call is TRBV28, the J call TRBJ1-5; 7 bases match TRBD1. V lost 6 bases and J lost 2; bases outside the gene matches: 7. Germline CDR1 MDHEN, CDR2 SYDVKM. The CDR3 length is 15 residues. CDR3 sequence (DNA): TGTGCCAGCAGCCACAGGGGCTGGGGCAATCAGCCCCAGCATTTT. Translation gives CASSHRGWGNQPQHF.

The genes are TRBV7-9 and TRBJ2-7, with 10 positions matching TRBD2. The length of the CDR3 is 15 residues. The germline V gene has CDR1 SEHNR and CDR2 FQNEAQ (reference sequence). V shed 5 bases, J shed 3 bases, and the junction held 7 bases outside the gene matches. The CDR3 sequence is CASSRWTSGNYEQYF. CDR3 nucleotide sequence: TGTGCCAGCAGCCGTTGGACTAGCGGTAACTACGAGCAGTACTTC.

The rearrangement uses TRBV5-6 and TRBJ2-1, with D maybe TRBD1 (6 bases). CDR1 is SGHDT, CDR2 YYEEEE, per germline. The length of the CDR3 is 16 residues. V was trimmed by 1 base and J by 5 bases, leaving 16 bases between them. The CDR3 protein is CASSLLSVNRDNEQFF. The CDR3 region has the DNA TGTGCCAGCAGCTTGTTGTCTGTTAACAGGGACAATGAGCAGTTCTTC.

This chain links TRBV28 with TRBJ2-1, with 11 nucleotides matching TRBD2. The V and J ends lost 3 bases and 0 bases, in that order; junction bases with no gene match: 10. The CDR3 totals 19 residues. In germline, CDR1 is MDHEN, CDR2 SYDVKM. The CDR3 spells CASSFRLAGGRNSYNEQFF. The DNA for the CDR3 is TGTGCCAGCAGTTTTCGGCTAGCGGGAGGTCGAAACTCCTACAATGAGCAGTTCTTC.

This clone appeared once. The V and J genes are TRBV4-2 and TRBJ2-2; 11 nucleotides line up with TRBD1. Unmatched junction bases numbered 7, after V lost 5 bases and J lost 5 bases. Germline assignment: CDR1 LGHNA and CDR2 YNFKEQ. The CDR3 is 16 amino acids. CDR3 sequence reads: CASSWGQGDGTGELFF. The CDR3 DNA is TGTGCCAGCAGCTGGGGACAGGGGGATGGTACCGGGGAGCTGTTTTTT.

This chain joins TRBV7-9 and TRBJ1-5, with D possibly TRBD1 on 5 matching bases. V was trimmed by 5 bases and J by 0 bases, leaving 23 bases between them. The CDR3 has 19 residues. CDR1 is SEHNR and CDR2 is FQNEAQ in the germline V gene (reference sequence). The CDR3, as DNA: TGTGCCAGCAGCCGCAGCGCCGGGTCGGGGGACTATAGCAATCAGCCCCAGCATTTT. Residues: CASSRSAGSGDYSNQPQHF.

The rearrangement uses TRBV10-1 and TRBJ2-7, with TRBD2 as a possible D gene (5 bases). Deletions cut 7 bases from V and 5 bases from J, with 18 bases between. The CDR3 loop spans 14 amino acids. CDR1 and CDR2 from the germline V gene are WNHNN and SYGVQD (reference sequence). For the CDR3, the DNA is TGCGCCAGCACCGAGGACTGGCGAAGTGACGAGCAGTACTTC. Protein sequence: CASTEDWRSDEQYF.

The rearrangement joins TRBV4-1 to TRBJ2-7, with 10 bases matching TRBD2. Germline loops: CDR1 MGHRA, CDR2 YSYEKL. V dropped 5 bases and J dropped 2; count of bases not matched to a gene: 6. The CDR3 is 15 amino acids. In DNA, the CDR3 is TGCGCCAGCAGCAATACGGGACTAGCGACCTACGAGCAGTACTTC. Its translation: CASSNTGLATYEQYF.

The gene calls are TRBV27 and TRBJ2-1, with TRBD2 matching 11 bases. J was trimmed by 8 bases and V by 6 bases; bases with no gene match: 6. Germline V gene data show CDR1 as MNHEY and CDR2 as SMNVEV (reference sequence). The CDR3 contains 14 residues. The CDR3 protein is CASRVAGGTDEQFF. CDR3 DNA sequence: TGTGCCAGCAGGGTAGCGGGAGGGACCGATGAGCAGTTCTTC.

The chain joins TRBV27 to TRBJ2-3; a possible D gene is TRBD2 (6 bases). The ends were cut back, 5 bases at V and 2 bases at J, with 20 bases in the middle. The CDR3 is 17 amino acids. CDR1 and CDR2 from the germline V gene are MNHEY and SMNVEV (reference sequence). The CDR3 is CASSLQLRGSPTDTQYF. In DNA form, the CDR3 reads TGTGCCAGCAGTCTCCAGTTGCGGGGTTCCCCCACAGATACGCAGTATTTT.